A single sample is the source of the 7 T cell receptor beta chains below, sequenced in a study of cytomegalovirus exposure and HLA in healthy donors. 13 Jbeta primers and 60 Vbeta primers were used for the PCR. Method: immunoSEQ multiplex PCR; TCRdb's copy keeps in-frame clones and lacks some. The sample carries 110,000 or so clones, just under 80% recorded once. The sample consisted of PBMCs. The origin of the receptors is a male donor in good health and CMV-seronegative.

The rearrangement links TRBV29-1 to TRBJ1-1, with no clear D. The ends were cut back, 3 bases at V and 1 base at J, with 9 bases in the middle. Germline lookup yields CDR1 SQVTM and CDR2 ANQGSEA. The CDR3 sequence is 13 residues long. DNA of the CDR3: TGCAGCGTTGATCTGCGAACGAACACTGAAGCTTTCTTT. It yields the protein CSVDLRTNTEAFF.

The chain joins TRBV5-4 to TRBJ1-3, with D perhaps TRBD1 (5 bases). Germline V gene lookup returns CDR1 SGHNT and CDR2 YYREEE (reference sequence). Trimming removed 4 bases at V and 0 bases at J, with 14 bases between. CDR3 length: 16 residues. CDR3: CASSQDPGRSGNTIYF. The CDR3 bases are TGTGCCAGCAGCCAAGATCCAGGGCGCTCTGGAAACACCATATATTTT.

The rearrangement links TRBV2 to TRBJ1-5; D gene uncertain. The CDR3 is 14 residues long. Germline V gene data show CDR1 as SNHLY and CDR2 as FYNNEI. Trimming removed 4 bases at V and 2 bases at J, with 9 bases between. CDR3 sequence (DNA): TGTGCCAGCAGTGGACATATTGGCAATCAGCCCCAGCATTTT. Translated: CASSGHIGNQPQHF.

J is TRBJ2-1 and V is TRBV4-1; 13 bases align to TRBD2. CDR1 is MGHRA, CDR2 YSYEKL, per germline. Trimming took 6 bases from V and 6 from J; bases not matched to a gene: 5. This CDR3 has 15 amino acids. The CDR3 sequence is CASRSGLAGSNEQFF. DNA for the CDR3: TGCGCCAGCAGGTCGGGACTAGCGGGAAGCAATGAGCAGTTCTTC.

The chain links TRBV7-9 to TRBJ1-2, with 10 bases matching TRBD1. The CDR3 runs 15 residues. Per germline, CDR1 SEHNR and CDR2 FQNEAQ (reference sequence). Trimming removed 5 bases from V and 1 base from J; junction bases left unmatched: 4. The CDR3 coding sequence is TGTGCCAGCAGCCTTGGACAGGGGGGTAACTATGGCTACACCTTC. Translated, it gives CASSLGQGGNYGYTF.

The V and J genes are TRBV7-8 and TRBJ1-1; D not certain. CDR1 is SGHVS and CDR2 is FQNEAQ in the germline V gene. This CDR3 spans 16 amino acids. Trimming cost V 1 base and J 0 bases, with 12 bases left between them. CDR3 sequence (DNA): TGTGCCAGCAGCTTAGGTGGTGAGTTAATGAACACTGAAGCTTTCTTT. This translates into CASSLGGELMNTEAFF.

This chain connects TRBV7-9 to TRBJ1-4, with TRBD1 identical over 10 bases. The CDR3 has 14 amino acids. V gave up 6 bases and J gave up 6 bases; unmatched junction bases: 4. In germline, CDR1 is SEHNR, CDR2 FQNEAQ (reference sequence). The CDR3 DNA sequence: TGTGCCAGCAGGCGACAGGGGGCATATGAAAAACTGTTTTTT. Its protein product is CASRRQGAYEKLFF.